This T cell receptor (beta chain) derives from a study of cytomegalovirus exposure and HLA in healthy donors. Study findings and constraints: Donors belonging to an Asian-associated ancestry cluster reportedly showed fewer N-insertions in productive TCRs than the roughly 700-donor mean, according to what a later analysis found.

As to this clone: The target antigen is unknown.

Researchers ran the PCR with 60 Vbeta and 13 Jbeta primers. Clones were sequenced by immunoSEQ multiplex PCR, and TCRdb holds only the in-frame ones, with some missing. The data contain about 170,000 clones, roughly 79% of them singletons. CDR1 is SGDLS and CDR2 is YYNGEE in the germline V gene. Trimming removed 3 bases from V and 4 bases from J; junction bases left unmatched: 9. The CDR3 runs 16 residues. These donors counted as nominally healthy when sampled, but unrecorded immune exposures were likely. This clonotype originated in a woman younger than 35 in good health and CMV-seropositive. The sequencing sample was made of PBMCs. The V and J genes are TRBV9 and TRBJ2-3; 9 positions agree with TRBD1. This CDR3 is CASSGRTGAGADTQYF. In nucleotides, the CDR3 is TGTGCCAGCAGCGGTCGGACAGGGGCCGGGGCAGATACGCAGTATTTT.